This record concerns one TCR beta chain sequence. The data originate from a study of T cell responses to AZD1222 COVID-19 vaccine. The CDR3 runs 15 residues. V trimming: 5 bases; J trimming: 0 bases; junction bases outside the gene matches: 5. CDR1 SGHRS and CDR2 YFSETQ come from the germline V gene. TCRdb keeps only in-frame clones here, not all; method: immunoSEQ multiplex PCR. The sample includes about 99,000 clones, 70% to 90% of them seen just once. The V and J genes are TRBV5-1 and TRBJ2-1; 7 bases agree with TRBD1. This TCR was recovered from an adult in good health. The specimen was peripheral blood, collected on day 0 of AZD1222 vaccination. CDR3 region: CASRATGNSYNEQFF. The DNA for the CDR3 is TGCGCCAGCAGGGCGACAGGGAACTCCTACAATGAGCAGTTCTTC.